This T cell receptor (beta chain) comes out of a study of regulatory T cells in long-lasting Graves disease. Study-level findings and limits: TCR diversity in persistent Graves' patients was below that of newly diagnosed ones.

HTBI primers from iRepertoire and Arm-PCR of CDR3 regions yielded the TCR beta libraries. TCRdb processed the multiplex PCR reads anew with MiXCR; each CDR3 protein has one entry. The sample contains 400,000 to 550,000 distinct CDR3 sequences, roughly 17% of which appear only once. At least ten counts were recorded for this clonotype. Its specificity is not known. CDR3 length: 20 residues. Trimming removed 5 bases from V and 5 bases from J; junction bases left unmatched: 14. Germline V gives CDR1 MDHEN, CDR2 SYDVKM. This sample's time point: newly diagnosed GD, antithyroid drugs for less than 3 months. PBMC RNA served as the TCR library source. These data are also associated with another study on T cells in Graves' hyperthyroidism and ophthalmopathy.

The gene calls are TRBV28 and TRBJ2-2; the match to TRBD2 covers 16 bases. The sequencing here drew on peripheral blood mononuclear cells (PBMCs), taken at new diagnosis, from a patient treated with antithyroid drugs. This clonotype originated in a woman in her thirties with Graves disease. The CDR3 coding sequence is TGTGCCAGCAGTCCGGGACTAGCGGGAGGGCCATCCGTTAGGACCGGGGAGCTGTTTTTT. It yields the protein CASSPGLAGGPSVRTGELFF. The full variable domain, completed using reference TRBV28 and TRBJ2-2, is DVKVTQSSRYLVKRTGEKVFLECVQDMDHENMFWYRQDPGLGLRLIYFSYDVKMKEKGDIPEGYSVSREKKERFSLILESASTNQTSMYLCASSPGLAGGPSVRTGELFFGEGSRLTVL.